The 23 T cell receptor beta chains listed next were all sequenced from one sample in a study of T cell responses to AZD1222 COVID-19 vaccine. Profiled with immunoSEQ multiplex PCR; TCRdb holds only in-frame clones, not every one. This sample has about 200,000 clones, with around 93% found just once. Source: peripheral blood, taken 28 days after the second AZD1222 dose. These TCRs come from an adult who received the AZD1222 COVID-19 vaccine.

With respect to this clone: The sample contains more than one DNA sequence encoding this CDR3. The chain links TRBV19 to TRBJ1-1, with TRBD1 matching 7 bases. There are 14 residues in the CDR3. From germline, CDR1 is LNHDA and CDR2 SQIVND (reference sequence). The V and J ends lost 2 bases and 4 bases, in that order; junction bases with no gene match: 4. The DNA for the CDR3 is TGTGCCAGTAGTATAAGGCAGGGGGGCACTGAAGCTTTCTTT. Amino acids: CASSIRQGGTEAFF.

This clone was seen once. The rearrangement joins TRBV9 to TRBJ1-2, with a possible D match to TRBD1 (6 bases). Between the trimmed V and J ends, which lost 4 bases and 6 bases, there was a span of 22 bases. The CDR3 covers 16 residues. Germline V gene sequence: CDR1 SGDLS, CDR2 YYNGEE. CDR3 loop: CASSPRVGGSYNGYTF. CDR3 coding DNA: TGTGCCAGCAGCCCCCGGGTGGGGGGCTCTTACAATGGCTACACCTTC.

This chain links TRBV2 with TRBJ1-6; TRBD1 matches at 9 bases. CDR1 and CDR2 (germline): SNHLY, FYNNEI. Trimming removed 6 bases from V and 6 bases from J; junction bases left unmatched: 9. CDR3 length: 16 residues. The CDR3 DNA reads TGTGCCAGCAGCCCCGGGACAGGGCGGAGTAATTCACCCCTCCACTTT. This gives the protein CASSPGTGRSNSPLHF.

The rearrangement uses TRBV19 and TRBJ1-3; no definite D call. This CDR3 is built from 13 residues. Trimming cost V 8 bases and J 0 bases, with 8 bases left between them. Germline loops: CDR1 LNHDA, CDR2 SQIVND (reference sequence). The chain's CDR3 is CASQSDSGNTIYF. CDR3 DNA: TGTGCCAGTCAGTCGGACTCTGGAAACACCATATATTTT.

CDR3 amino acids: CASSYPRVRNSPLHF. In DNA form, the CDR3 reads TGTGCCAGCAGTTACCCCAGGGTTCGTAATTCACCCCTCCACTTT. The rearrangement joins TRBV6-2 or TRBV6-3 to TRBJ1-6; D might be TRBD1 (5 bases). The CDR3 length is 15 residues. CDR1 is MNHEY, CDR2 SVGEGT, per germline. V was cut by 2 bases and J by 6 bases, with 11 bases left in between.

This clone occurred once. The V and J genes are TRBV27 and TRBJ2-1; 12 bases are shared with TRBD2. The CDR3 is made up of 14 amino acids. V trimming: 6 bases; J trimming: 9 bases; junction bases outside the gene matches: 6. CDR1 MNHEY and CDR2 SMNVEV come from the germline V gene (reference sequence). The CDR3 is CASSLAGGLSEQFF. Written as DNA, the CDR3 is TGTGCCAGCAGCCTAGCGGGGGGGCTAAGTGAGCAGTTCTTC.

V gene TRBV2 combines with J gene TRBJ2-7; D possibly corresponds to TRBD2 (6 bases). Trimming removed 7 bases from V and 3 bases from J, with 19 bases in between. Germline CDR1 is SNHLY and CDR2 is FYNNEI. CDR3 length equals 15 residues. CDR3 sequence (DNA): TGTGCCAGCAAAACCGGGACTTCCCCCCTCTACGAGCAGTACTTC. It translates to CASKTGTSPLYEQYF.

For the CDR3, the DNA is TGTGCCAGCAGTTTTCCCAACACTGAAGCTTTCTTT. As protein: CASSFPNTEAFF. The genes are TRBV12-3 or TRBV12-4 and TRBJ1-1; D remains unclear. This CDR3 region has 12 residues. The V gene lost 3 bases and the J gene lost 2 bases, with 4 bases spanning the gap.

The chain uses TRBV12-1 and TRBJ1-1. TRBV12-1 is a pseudogene locus. The CDR3 loop spans 16 amino acids. The CDR3 loop reads CASSPFGGRSSTEAFF. Here the CDR3 DNA reads TGTGCCAGCAGCCCATTCGGGGGGCGCAGTTCCACTGAAGCTTTCTTT.

This chain links TRBV4-3 with TRBJ1-2; 9 bases are a match to TRBD1. J lost 7 bases, V lost 2 bases, and 8 bases had no gene match. This CDR3 spans 15 amino acids. Germline V gene sequence: CDR1 LGHNA, CDR2 YSLEER. The CDR3 region is CASSQSQGAGAGYTF. CDR3 sequence (DNA): TGCGCCAGCAGCCAATCACAGGGGGCGGGTGCTGGCTACACCTTC.

The chain links TRBV5-4 to TRBJ1-1; 7 bases line up with TRBD1. Germline-derived CDR1 and CDR2 are SGHNT and YYREEE (reference sequence). The length of the CDR3 is 15 residues. Germline trimming cut 4 bases from V and 0 bases from J; bases unmatched to any gene: 6. The chain's CDR3 is CASSGGQIMNTEAFF. The CDR3 region has the DNA TGTGCCAGCAGCGGGGGACAGATCATGAACACTGAAGCTTTCTTT.

V is TRBV19 and J is TRBJ1-3; D is uncertain. CDR1 and CDR2 from the germline V gene are LNHDA and SQIVND (reference sequence). Between the trimmed V and J ends, which lost 3 bases and 0 bases, there was a span of 9 bases. The length of the CDR3 is 15 residues. Here the CDR3 DNA reads TGTGCCAGTAGTATGAGTGCCCGCTCTGGAAACACCATATATTTT. It yields the protein CASSMSARSGNTIYF.

The chain is built from TRBV18 and TRBJ1-6; D gene ambiguous. This CDR3 is built from 15 residues. V lost 8 bases and J 3 bases, leaving 14 bases between the germline ends. Germline V gene sequence: CDR1 KGHSH, CDR2 LQKENI. CDR3: CASTATGNYNSPLHF. The CDR3 nucleotides read TGTGCCAGCACCGCGACCGGCAACTATAATTCACCCCTCCACTTT. The entire variable domain, with the rest obtained from reference TRBV18 and TRBJ1-6, is as follows: NAGVMQNPRHLVRRRGQEARLRCSPMKGHSHVYWYRQLPEEGLKFMVYLQKENIIDESGMPKERFSAEFPKEGPSILRIQQVVRGDSAAYFCASTATGNYNSPLHFGNGTRLTVT.

The table lists this clone with a count of one. This chain links TRBV3-1 (or the pseudogene TRBV3-2) with TRBJ1-2, with D hard to call. Germline V gene lookup returns CDR1 LGHDT and CDR2 YNNKEL (reference sequence). V was clipped by 4 bases and J by 2 bases, with 5 bases between them. The CDR3 sequence is 12 residues long. CDR3 protein: CASSLRNYGYTF. DNA of the CDR3: TGTGCCAGCAGCCTCAGGAACTATGGCTACACCTTC.

V is TRBV19 and J is TRBJ1-1; a possible D gene is TRBD1 (6 bases). CDR1 and CDR2 from the germline V gene are LNHDA and SQIVND (reference sequence). V was cut by 5 bases and J by 5 bases, with 18 bases left in between. This CDR3 comprises 15 residues. The CDR3 loop reads CASSPTGLDWTEAFF. The CDR3, as DNA: TGTGCCAGTAGTCCCACAGGGCTAGATTGGACTGAAGCTTTCTTT. Full variable domain (rest looked up from reference TRBV19 and TRBJ1-1): DGGITQSPKYLFRKEGQNVTLSCEQNLNHDAMYWYRQDPGQGLRLIYYSQIVNDFQKGDIAEGYSVSREKKESFPLTVTSAQKNPTAFYLCASSPTGLDWTEAFFGQGTRLTVV.

The chain joins TRBV3-1 (or the pseudogene TRBV3-2) to TRBJ1-6, with D tentatively TRBD1 (6 bases). CDR1 is LGHDT and CDR2 is YNNKEL in the germline V gene (reference sequence). Trimming left V 0 bases short and J 4 bases short, with 25 bases between. The length of the CDR3 is 21 residues. CDR3 amino acids: CASSQDLWPRPPGHYNSPLHF. As DNA, the CDR3 is TGTGCCAGCAGCCAAGATCTGTGGCCCCGTCCTCCGGGACATTATAATTCACCCCTCCACTTT.

V and J are TRBV2 and TRBJ1-5, with unresolved D. Germline V gene lookup returns CDR1 SNHLY and CDR2 FYNNEI. This CDR3 has 13 amino acids. Trimming left V 8 bases short and J 1 base short, with 9 bases between. The CDR3 protein is CASQVQSNQPQHF. CDR3 DNA: TGTGCCAGCCAGGTACAGAGCAATCAGCCCCAGCATTTT. Drawing the rest from reference TRBV2 and TRBJ1-5, the complete variable domain is EPEVTQTPSHQVTQMGQEVILRCVPISNHLYFYWYRQILGQKVEFLVSFYNNEISEKSEIFDDQFSVERPDGSNFTLKIRSTKLEDSAMYFCASQVQSNQPQHFGDGTRLSIL.

This chain links TRBV30 with TRBJ1-5; 9 bases are a match to TRBD1. There are 14 residues in the CDR3. Trimming cost V 0 bases and J 5 bases; bases outside gene matches: 2. The germline V gene encodes CDR1 GTSNPN and CDR2 SVGIG (reference sequence). The CDR3 here is CAWSVTGGYQPQHF. The CDR3 coding sequence is TGTGCCTGGAGTGTAACAGGGGGCTATCAGCCCCAGCATTTT.

The chain joins TRBV7-9 to TRBJ1-1; D possibly corresponds to TRBD1 (6 bases). CDR1 SEHNR and CDR2 FQNEAQ come from the germline V gene (reference sequence). The V gene lost 1 base and the J gene lost 1 base, with 13 bases spanning the gap. CDR3 size: 16 residues. The CDR3 is CASSLVGGGANTEAFF. CDR3 sequence (DNA): TGTGCCAGCAGCTTAGTAGGGGGAGGGGCGAACACTGAAGCTTTCTTT.

This chain connects TRBV4-2 to TRBJ1-5; TRBD1 is a possible D gene (5 bases). V lost 0 bases to trimming and J lost 4 bases, with 13 bases between them. CDR3 length: 16 amino acids. Germline CDR1 and CDR2: LGHNA and YNFKEQ. As DNA, the CDR3 is TGTGCCAGCAGCCAAGACCGAAGGTCAGGGAATCAGCCCCAGCATTTT. Encoded protein: CASSQDRRSGNQPQHF.

CDR3 in amino acids: CASSQEGPQHF. The CDR3 nucleotides read TGTGCCAGCAGCCAAGAGGGGCCCCAGCATTTT. The V and J genes are TRBV16 and TRBJ1-5; the D is unclear. The CDR3 contains 11 residues. Germline assignment: CDR1 KGHSY and CDR2 FQNENV. V shed 2 bases and J shed 9 bases, with 5 bases lying between them.

This chain joins TRBV29-1 and TRBJ2-3; TRBD2 aligns across 14 bases. Germline lookup yields CDR1 SQVTM and CDR2 ANQGSEA. The CDR3 totals 16 residues. J was trimmed by 0 bases and V by 7 bases; bases with no gene match: 6. DNA for the CDR3: TGCAGCGCTGGACTAGCGGGGGGTACTAGCACAGATACGCAGTATTTT. Its translation: CSAGLAGGTSTDTQYF.

The CDR3 reads CASSLVLGQGAGTEAFF. The DNA for the CDR3 is TGTGCCAGCAGCTTAGTTCTGGGACAGGGGGCCGGCACTGAAGCTTTCTTT. V and J are TRBV7-2 and TRBJ1-1; 12 positions agree with TRBD1. Germline CDR1 reads SGHTA; CDR2 reads FQGNSA. CDR3 length: 17 amino acids. V lost 1 base to trimming and J lost 4 bases; unmatched junction nucleotides: 7.